This TCR beta chain emerged from a study of neurological immune-mediated disorders. Germline V gives CDR1 MNHEY, CDR2 SVGAGI. V was clipped by 1 base and J by 5 bases; unmatched bases: 9. The CDR3 extends over 16 amino acids. One entry per CDR3 protein, called by TCRdb with MiXCR from the 5' RACE reads. The table includes under 85,000 distinct CDR3 sequences, 10% detected once. This clonotype was seen many times. The chain carries TRBV6-5 and TRBJ2-5; TRBD2 aligns across 8 bases. The sequence was obtained from a man aged 35 to 55 in good health. Sequenced material: PBMCs. In nucleotides, the CDR3 is TGTGCCAGCAGTTACTTAGGCGCTAGCGGGCAGGAGACCCAGTACTTC. Translation gives CASSYLGASGQETQYF.